These 19 T cell receptor beta chains originate from one sample sequenced in a study of T cell clonality in common variable immunodeficiency. Whole-study findings and limits: In common variable immunodeficiency, TCR beta chains reportedly carried fewer deletions and N-nucleotide insertions.

No antigen has been assigned to these receptors. Sequencing used immunoSEQ multiplex PCR; TCRdb keeps in-frame clones, though not all of them. The specimen gives 23,000 or so clones without singletons; the ten biggest hold approximately 8.9%. Sequencing was performed on peripheral blood mononuclear cells. All receptors come from a human donor with common variable immunodeficiency.

This clone was counted many times. The read stops 3 residues short of the end of the CDR3; the missing end is completed from the germline J gene. The chain couples TRBV7-3 to TRBJ2-3, with 8 bases matching TRBD2. The CDR3 totals 16 residues. Germline trimming cut 7 bases from V and 3 bases from J; bases unmatched to any gene: 12. Germline V gives CDR1 SGHTA, CDR2 FQGTGA. The CDR3 here is CASTPGAGGKTDTQYF. CDR3 bases read: TGTGCCAGCACCCCGGGGGCGGGGGGCAAAACAGATACG.

Worth noting for this clone: The CDR3 end falls 3 residues outside the read, so it is completed with the germline J gene. The chain is built from TRBV2 and TRBJ1-6; 7 nucleotides line up with TRBD1. The trim removed 5 bases at V and 5 bases at J, leaving 3 bases unmatched. The germline V gene has CDR1 SNHLY and CDR2 FYNNEI. This CDR3 region has 14 residues. CDR3 amino acids: CASSRQGNNSPLHF. Incomplete CDR3 DNA: TGTGCCAGCAGTCGACAGGGAAATAATTCACCC.

This clone turned up a few times. An end of the junction differs from the germline gene, which may be a read error. The CDR3 extends 3 residues past the end of the read, so its final part is completed from the germline J gene. The chain uses TRBV5-3 and TRBJ1-6; TRBD1 agrees at 7 bases. TRBV5-3 is treated as an ORF (open reading frame) with a function not yet certain. This CDR3 has 15 amino acids. The CDR3 here is CARSTRDSDKSPLHF. The CDR3 DNA, read in part, is TGTGCCAGAAGCACCCGGGACAGCGATAAGTCACCC.

In this sample, this clone turned up a few times. Coverage ceases 3 residues before the CDR3 finishes, and the germline J gene fills in the end. J is TRBJ2-5 and V is TRBV29-1, with TRBD2 identical over 9 bases. This CDR3 spans 14 amino acids. Per germline, CDR1 SQVTM and CDR2 ANQGSEA. The ends lost 7 bases at V and 1 base at J; junction bases unmatched: 7. Incomplete CDR3 DNA: TGCAGCGGGCGGGGGGGTACCGGCCAAGAGACC. Residues: CSGRGGTGQET. The full CDR3 protein reads CSGRGGTGQETQYF.

Notes on this clone: The read terminates 3 residues ahead of where the CDR3 ends, so the germline J gene completes it. V and J are TRBV18 and TRBJ2-3; no definite D call. Trimming took off 3 bases at V and 3 bases at J, with 13 bases between the two ends. This CDR3 spans 15 amino acids. Germline values: CDR1 KGHSH, CDR2 LQKENI. CDR3 DNA, as far as it was read: TGTGCCAGCTCACCGGTCCCGTGGGCGACAGATACG. It translates to CASSPVPWATDT. The whole CDR3 is CASSPVPWATDTQYF.

CDR3 DNA, as far as it was read: TGTGCCAGCTCACCAAGATCAGTCGGACAGGGGTACGAG. Encoded protein: CASSPRSVGQGYE. The CDR3 reads in full as CASSPRSVGQGYEQYF. J is TRBJ2-7 and V is TRBV18, with 9 nucleotides matching TRBD1. With the read ending 3 residues before the CDR3 end, the germline J gene is used to fill in that end. The germline V gene has CDR1 KGHSH and CDR2 LQKENI. CDR3 size: 16 residues. The junction had 9 bases not matched to a gene; V was cut back by 2 bases and J by 4 bases. Drawing the rest from reference TRBV18 and TRBJ2-7, the complete variable domain is NAGVMQNPRHLVRRRGQEARLRCSPMKGHSHVYWYRQLPEEGLKFMVYLQKENIIDESGMPKERFSAEFPKEGPSILRIQQVVRGDSAAYFCASSPRSVGQGYEQYFGPGTRLTVT.

Note on this clone: The CDR3 is cut off 3 residues early in the read; its end comes from the germline J gene. This rearrangement joins TRBV7-2 to TRBJ2-1, with a possible D match to TRBD2 (6 bases). This CDR3 is built from 15 residues. Germline lookup yields CDR1 SGHTA and CDR2 FQGNSA. The germline V and J ends were trimmed by 0 bases and 9 bases, with 15 bases remaining between them. This chain's CDR3 is CASSLAWASVSEQFF. The sequenced CDR3 bases are TGTGCCAGCAGCTTAGCTTGGGCTAGCGTTAGTGAG.

Details on this clone: The read halts 3 residues ahead of the CDR3 end, with the missing end drawn from the germline J gene. The V gene is TRBV19, the J gene TRBJ2-2; D may be TRBD1 (6 bases). Germline CDR1 LNHDA, CDR2 SQIVND (reference sequence). This CDR3 spans 16 amino acids. V dropped 5 bases and J dropped 5 bases, with 18 bases sitting between them. The DNA read from the CDR3 is TGTGCCAGTAGTCTTAAATTGACAGGCGTAACCGGGGAG. This translates into CASSLKLTGVTGE. The CDR3 as a whole reads CASSLKLTGVTGELFF.

The table lists this clone with many counts. The read gets to within 3 residues of the CDR3 end, and the germline J gene fills in the rest. This rearrangement joins TRBV4-2 to TRBJ2-7, with TRBD1 matching over 8 bases. The CDR3 loop spans 20 amino acids. The germline CDR1 and CDR2 sequences are LGHNA and YNFKEQ. V lost 4 bases to trimming and J lost 2 bases; unmatched junction nucleotides: 22. The DNA read from the CDR3 is TGTGCCAGCAGCCGACGGGCACCAGGGGGCTTCGTGCGGGATACCTACGAG. Amino acid sequence: CASSRRAPGGFVRDTYE. The whole CDR3 sequence reads CASSRRAPGGFVRDTYEQYF.

In this sample, this clone turned up many times. The CDR3 goes on 3 residues after the read ends, and that part is filled in from the germline J gene. This rearrangement joins TRBV7-9 to TRBJ1-4, with 9 bases that match TRBD1. The junction had 4 bases not matched to a gene; V was cut back by 5 bases and J by 6 bases. Germline V lookup: CDR1 SEHNR, CDR2 FQNEAQ (reference sequence). CDR3 length equals 14 residues. The CDR3 region is CASSVGQGYEKLFF. The covered CDR3 bases are TGTGCCAGCAGCGTGGGACAGGGCTATGAAAAA.

This clone has just a few counts. From the germline J gene comes the end of the CDR3, since the read stops 3 residues before it. V usage is TRBV10-2 and J usage is TRBJ2-1, with 9 bases fitting TRBD2. The CDR3 loop spans 12 amino acids. Germline loops: CDR1 WSHSY, CDR2 SAAADI. V trimming: 6 bases; J trimming: 8 bases; junction bases outside the gene matches: 2. CDR3 bases read: TGCGCCAGCAGACCTAGCGGGGATGAG. Its translation is CASRPSGDE. In full, the CDR3 is CASRPSGDEQFF.

This clone was observed a few times. Sequencing ends 3 residues short of the CDR3 end; the germline J gene provides the rest. This chain joins TRBV19 and TRBJ2-1; possibly TRBD2 for D (5 bases). CDR3 length: 15 residues. Germline-derived CDR1 and CDR2 are LNHDA and SQIVND (reference sequence). V was cut by 3 bases and J by 8 bases, with 17 bases left in between. The sequenced CDR3 bases are TGTGCCAGTAGTATCCCGACTACGGTCCTGGATGAG. Its translation is CASSIPTTVLDE. The entire CDR3 protein is CASSIPTTVLDEQFF.

This clone occurred many times. The sequenced fragment ends 3 residues before the CDR3 boundary, so the rest is inferred from the germline J gene. The rearrangement joins TRBV2 to TRBJ1-1, with TRBD1 as a possible D gene (5 bases). With 6 bases removed from V and 7 bases from J, the gap between germline ends came to 18 bases. Germline CDR1 and CDR2: SNHLY and FYNNEI. The CDR3 covers 14 residues. Incomplete CDR3 DNA: TGTGCCAGCAGGGAGGAGGTCCGGGGGTATGAA. Its protein is CASREEVRGYE. The CDR3, in full, reads CASREEVRGYEAFF.

The sample holds a few counts of this clone. The DNA ends 3 residues before the CDR3 does, and the rest of the CDR3 is filled in from the germline J gene. The V and J genes are TRBV10-2 and TRBJ2-7; 7 bases are shared with TRBD2. CDR1 is WSHSY, CDR2 SAAADI, per germline. Unmatched junction bases numbered 1, after V lost 5 bases and J lost 0 bases. There are 13 residues in the CDR3. CDR3: CASSSGTSYEQYF. CDR3 bases read: TGCGCCAGCAGTAGCGGGACCTCCTACGAG.

This chain's CDR3 is CSVYRGYQETQYF. The part of the CDR3 DNA that was read is TGCAGCGTGTACAGGGGGTACCAAGAGACC. The chain is built from TRBV29-1 and TRBJ2-5; 8 bases match TRBD1. The read halts 3 residues ahead of the CDR3 end, with the missing end drawn from the germline J gene. Trimming removed 6 bases from V and 0 bases from J; junction bases left unmatched: 3. Germline V lookup: CDR1 SQVTM, CDR2 ANQGSEA. The CDR3 extends over 13 amino acids.

This clone came up many times. The read terminates 3 residues ahead of where the CDR3 ends, so the germline J gene completes it. The chain employs TRBV20-1 and TRBJ2-2; D is possibly TRBD2 (5 bases). Germline V gene sequence: CDR1 DFQATT, CDR2 SNEGSKA (reference sequence). Trimming stripped 4 bases from V and 3 bases from J, with 12 bases between. This CDR3 is 14 amino acids long. Partial CDR3 DNA: TGCAGTGCTACGGCCAGCGGTCACACCGGGGAG. It yields the protein CSATASGHTGE. The full CDR3 protein is CSATASGHTGELFF.

This clone showed up just a few times. The read ends 3 residues before the CDR3 terminus; that terminus is restored from the germline J gene. The chain employs TRBV5-6 and TRBJ2-7, with D possibly TRBD1 on 6 matching bases. Germline V gene data show CDR1 as SGHDT and CDR2 as YYEEEE. The length of the CDR3 is 14 residues. V lost 2 bases and J 2 bases, leaving 11 bases between the germline ends. The CDR3 sequence is CASSFGDRTYEQYF. The CDR3 DNA, read in part, is TGTGCCAGCAGCTTCGGTGACAGGACCTACGAG. Variable domain in full (rest from reference TRBV5-6 and TRBJ2-7): DAGVTQSPTHLIKTRGQQVTLRCSPKSGHDTVSWYQQALGQGPQFIFQYYEEEERQRGNFPDRFSGHQFPNYSSELNVNALLLGDSALYLCASSFGDRTYEQYFGPGTRLTVT.

With respect to this clone: The read terminates 3 residues before the CDR3 end, so the remaining end is supplied by the germline J gene. The J gene is TRBJ2-7, the V gene TRBV18, with TRBD1 matching 7 bases. Germline-derived CDR1 and CDR2 are KGHSH and LQKENI. The CDR3 is 14 residues long. V shed 2 bases and J 2 bases; nucleotides not matched to a gene: 3. The CDR3 region is CASSPGTDTYEQYF. Incomplete CDR3 DNA: TGTGCCAGCTCACCAGGGACAGACACCTACGAG.

A remark on this clone: The read falls 3 residues short of the CDR3 end, and the missing part is taken from the germline J gene. This rearrangement joins TRBV2 to TRBJ2-3, with D hard to call. CDR1 is SNHLY and CDR2 is FYNNEI in the germline V gene. The V end lost 5 bases, the J end lost 1 base, and 7 bases lay between the germline ends. The CDR3 consists of 13 residues. The CDR3 spells CASSRQGTDTQYF. CDR3 DNA (partial): TGTGCCAGCAGTAGACAAGGCACAGATACG.